The rows below give T cell receptor beta chains drawn from one sample of a study. TCRdb ran MiXCR on the RT-PCR reads and lists one entry per CDR3 protein. The sample carries fewer than 800,000 distinct CDR3 sequences, approximately 14% recorded once. Sequencing was carried out using memory CD4+ T cells from blood. The receptors come from a female donor in good health, serving as a healthy control. Each CDR3 is given with its conserved first and last residue. D genes are given only for firm matches. Clone size is not always given. Where it is, it says once, few, many or a class for expanded clones.

j_gene,d_gene,v_gene,len,abundance,CDR3nt,CDR3aa
TRBJ2-3,TRBD2,TRBV12-3/TRBV12-4,12,many,TGTGCCAGCAGTCCGGGCGGGGGGACGCAGTATTTT,CASSPGGGTQYF
TRBJ2-7,TRBD2,TRBV18,14,-,TGTGCCAGCTCAGCGGGAGGGCCTTTCTACGAGCAGTACTTC,CASSAGGPFYEQYF
TRBJ1-6,TRBD1,TRBV5-1,16,few,TGCGCCAGCACTGGCCAACCCGGGACAGGGGTTTCACCCCTCCACTTT,CASTGQPGTGVSPLHF
TRBJ2-6,-,TRBV7-9,14,-,TGTGCCAGCAACGGGTGGTCTGGGGCCAACGTCCTGACTTTC,CASNGWSGANVLTF
TRBJ2-5,-,TRBV3-1,14,few,TGTGCCAGCAGCCACGGACAGATACAAGAGACCCAGTACTTC,CASSHGQIQETQYF
TRBJ1-2,-,TRBV20-1,12,many,TGCAGTGCTAGCCCTTCGGGGTATGGCTACACCTTC,CSASPSGYGYTF
TRBJ1-1,-,TRBV5-1,15,few,TGCGCCAGCAGCTTGTCGGCCGTCGAAGGGACTGAAGCTTTCTTT,CASSLSAVEGTEAFF
TRBJ2-2,TRBD2,TRBV12-3/TRBV12-4,14,few,TGTGCCAGCAAGATGGGACTAGCGGCCGGGGAGCTGTTTTTT,CASKMGLAAGELFF
TRBJ2-6,TRBD2,TRBV7-9,17,few,TGTGCCAGCAGCTTACTAGCGGGGATCTCTGGGGCCAACGTCCTGACTTTC,CASSLLAGISGANVLTF
TRBJ2-2,-,TRBV15,16,-,TGTGCCACCAGCATACGTCCAGGGGCGGGCACCGGGGAGCTGTTTTTT,CATSIRPGAGTGELFF
TRBJ2-2,-,TRBV27,14,few,TGTGCCAGCAGTGTGGGACCCTACACCGGGGAGCTGTTTTTT,CASSVGPYTGELFF
TRBJ2-3,-,TRBV18,14,many,TGTGCCAGCTCACCACGGCGGAACACAGATACGCAGTATTTT,CASSPRRNTDTQYF
TRBJ1-2,-,TRBV4-3,15,few,TGCGCCAGCAGCCAAGGACGATCCACTAACTATGGCTACACCTTC,CASSQGRSTNYGYTF
TRBJ1-1,-,TRBV28,9,-,TGTGCCAGCCACCCAGGGGCTTTCTTT,CASHPGAFF
TRBJ1-1,-,TRBV10-3,14,-,TGTGCCATCAGTGGTGGACAGATCAACACTGAAGCTTTCTTT,CAISGGQINTEAFF
TRBJ2-3,-,TRBV5-1,14,many,TGCGCCAGCAGCTTGGGAGCTAGCCCAGATACGCAGTATTTT,CASSLGASPDTQYF
TRBJ2-1,TRBD2,TRBV20-1,16,-,TGCAGTGCTCGTATTAGCGGGAGGGGGAACTACAATGAGCAGTTCTTC,CSARISGRGNYNEQFF
TRBJ2-1,TRBD2,TRBV28,16,-,TGTGCCAGCAGCCACACGACTAGCGGGAGGTACAATGAGCAGTTCTTC,CASSHTTSGRYNEQFF
TRBJ2-5,TRBD2,TRBV6-6,14,-,TGTGCCAGCAGTAAGGTAGCGGGGGTAGAGACCCAGTACTTC,CASSKVAGVETQYF
TRBJ2-1,TRBD2,TRBV7-2,12,few,TGTGCCAGCGCCTTCAGCGGGGGTGAGCAGTTCTTC,CASAFSGGEQFF
TRBJ2-5,TRBD2,TRBV27,20,-,TGTGCCAGCAGTTTATCGTACCGGTTTCTAGCGGGAGCATTAAGGGAGACCCAGTACTTC,CASSLSYRFLAGALRETQYF
TRBJ2-1,TRBD2,TRBV25-1,15,-,TGTGCCAGCAGGGGACTAGCGGGAGGACTCAATGAGCAGTTCTTC,CASRGLAGGLNEQFF
TRBJ2-1,TRBD1,TRBV6-2/TRBV6-3,14,few,TGTGCCACGTTCCGGGACAGTTTTTACAATGAGCAGTTCTTC,CATFRDSFYNEQFF
TRBJ1-6,TRBD1,TRBV6-5,15,few,TGTGCCAGCAGAACAGGGGGTAATAATAATTCACCCCTCCACTTT,CASRTGGNNNSPLHF
TRBJ2-4,-,TRBV21-1,16,few,TGTGCCAGCAGCAAGAGGACAAGACTAGCCAAAAACATTCAGTACTTC,CASSKRTRLAKNIQYF
TRBJ2-7,TRBD2,TRBV28,15,-,TGTGCCAGCAGTTTGGGCGGGAGGACCGACTACGAGCAGTACTTC,CASSLGGRTDYEQYF
TRBJ2-3,TRBD1,TRBV3-1,14,-,TGTGCCAGCAGCCCCGGACAGGGGTGGGATACGCAGTATTTT,CASSPGQGWDTQYF
TRBJ1-2,-,TRBV7-2,15,few,TGTGCCAGCAGCTCCCAGTCGGGTGGAAGGGGCCGCTACACCTTC,CASSSQSGGRGRYTF
TRBJ1-1,TRBD1,TRBV5-1,14,few,TGCGCCAGCAGCCAAGGACAGGGAGAACCTGAAGCTTTCTTT,CASSQGQGEPEAFF
TRBJ1-3,-,TRBV11-2,15,few,TGTGCCAGCAGCTTAGGCCCAGGGCCTGGAAACACCATATATTTT,CASSLGPGPGNTIYF
TRBJ2-1,TRBD2,TRBV6-2/TRBV6-3,12,many,TGTGCCAGCAGTGGACTAGTCAATGAGCAGTTCTTC,CASSGLVNEQFF
TRBJ1-6,-,TRBV12-3/TRBV12-4,14,many,TGTGCCAGCAGTTCTAACAGGGATAATTCACCCCTCCACTTT,CASSSNRDNSPLHF
TRBJ1-6,-,TRBV4-2,18,few,TGTGCCAGCAGCCAATTAACAGGGCGATTCTTCCATAATTCACCCCTCCACTTT,CASSQLTGRFFHNSPLHF
TRBJ2-1,-,TRBV4-2,13,many,TGTGCCAGCAGCCAGGACGACTACAATGAGCAGTTCTTC,CASSQDDYNEQFF
TRBJ1-6,-,TRBV30,13,-,TGTGCCTGGAGTGTACAAGATAATTCACCCCTCCACTTT,CAWSVQDNSPLHF
TRBJ1-1,-,TRBV20-1,15,-,TGCAGTGCTAGAGGTGGGGGGGGCGGATTCTCTGAAGCTTTCTTT,CSARGGGGGFSEAFF
TRBJ2-3,TRBD1,TRBV11-2,16,-,TGTGCCAGCAGCCATTTTGGACAGGGGGGCTCAGATACGCAGTATTTT,CASSHFGQGGSDTQYF